This TCR beta chain was sequenced in a study of cytomegalovirus exposure and HLA in healthy donors. The CDR3 is 15 amino acids. Unmatched junction bases numbered 5, after V lost 4 bases and J lost 5 bases. Germline values: CDR1 SGHKS, CDR2 YYEKEE (reference sequence). The PCR contained 60 Vbeta and 13 Jbeta primers. Sequencing used immunoSEQ multiplex PCR; TCRdb keeps in-frame clones, though not all of them. Counted here are roughly 190,000 clones, 80% to 90% occurring once; the ten biggest clones make up around 1.4%. The sequenced material came from PBMCs. The TCR was taken from a young man in good health and CMV-seronegative. V usage is TRBV5-5 and J usage is TRBJ2-2, with TRBD2 identical over 10 bases. CDR3 coding DNA: TGTGCCAGCAGCCATCTAGCGGGAGATACCGGGGAGCTGTTTTTT. This encodes CASSHLAGDTGELFF.